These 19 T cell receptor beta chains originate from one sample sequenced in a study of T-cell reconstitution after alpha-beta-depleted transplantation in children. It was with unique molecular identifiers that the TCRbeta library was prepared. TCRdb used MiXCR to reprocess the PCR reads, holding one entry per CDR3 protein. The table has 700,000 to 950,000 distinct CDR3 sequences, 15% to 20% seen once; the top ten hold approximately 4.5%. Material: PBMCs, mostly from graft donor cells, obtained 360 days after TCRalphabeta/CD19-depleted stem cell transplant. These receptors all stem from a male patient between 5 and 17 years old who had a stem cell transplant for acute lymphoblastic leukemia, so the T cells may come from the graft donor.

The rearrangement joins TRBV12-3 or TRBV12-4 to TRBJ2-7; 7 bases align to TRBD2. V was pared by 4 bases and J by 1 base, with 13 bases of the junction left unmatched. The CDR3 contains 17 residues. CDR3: CASSSSYLQGLSYEQYF. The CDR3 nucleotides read TGTGCCAGCAGTTCTTCTTACCTGCAGGGACTATCCTACGAGCAGTACTTC.

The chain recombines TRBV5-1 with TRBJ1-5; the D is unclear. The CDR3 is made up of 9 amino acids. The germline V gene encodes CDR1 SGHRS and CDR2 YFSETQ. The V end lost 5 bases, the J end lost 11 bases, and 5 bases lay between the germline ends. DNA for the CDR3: TGCGCCAGCAGGAAAACCCAGCATTTT. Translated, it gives CASRKTQHF.

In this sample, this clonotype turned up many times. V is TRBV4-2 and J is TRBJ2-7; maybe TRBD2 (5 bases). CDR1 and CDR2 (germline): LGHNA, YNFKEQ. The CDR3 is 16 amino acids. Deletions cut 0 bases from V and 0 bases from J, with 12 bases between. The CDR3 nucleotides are TGTGCCAGCAGCCAAGAAGGTCAGCGGTTCTCCTACGAGCAGTACTTC. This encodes CASSQEGQRFSYEQYF.

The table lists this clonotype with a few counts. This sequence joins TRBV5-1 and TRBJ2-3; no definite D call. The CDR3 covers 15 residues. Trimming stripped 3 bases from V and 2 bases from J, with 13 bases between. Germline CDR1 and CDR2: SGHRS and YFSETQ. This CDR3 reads CASSWTLDFTDTQYF. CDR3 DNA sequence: TGCGCCAGCAGCTGGACCCTAGACTTCACAGATACGCAGTATTTT.

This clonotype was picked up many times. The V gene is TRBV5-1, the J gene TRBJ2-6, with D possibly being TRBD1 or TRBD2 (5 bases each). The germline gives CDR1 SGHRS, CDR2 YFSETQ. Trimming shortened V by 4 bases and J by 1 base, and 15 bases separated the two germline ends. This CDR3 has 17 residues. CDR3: CASSPGTGPSGANVLTF. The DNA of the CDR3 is TGCGCCAGCAGCCCCGGGACGGGTCCTTCTGGGGCCAACGTCCTGACTTTC.

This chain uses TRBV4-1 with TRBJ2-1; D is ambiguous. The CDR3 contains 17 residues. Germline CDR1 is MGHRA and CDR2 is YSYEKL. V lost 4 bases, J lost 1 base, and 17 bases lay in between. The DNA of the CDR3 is TGCGCCAGCAGCCCACCCCTAGTCCGGTATTCCTACAATGAGCAGTTCTTC. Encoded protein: CASSPPLVRYSYNEQFF.

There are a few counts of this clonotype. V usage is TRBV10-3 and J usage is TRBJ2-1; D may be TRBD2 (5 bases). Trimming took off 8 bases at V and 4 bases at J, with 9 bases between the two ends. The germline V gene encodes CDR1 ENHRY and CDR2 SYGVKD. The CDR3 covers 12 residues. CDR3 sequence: CAIGGQYNEQFF. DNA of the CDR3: TGTGCCATCGGCGGGCAATACAATGAGCAGTTCTTC.

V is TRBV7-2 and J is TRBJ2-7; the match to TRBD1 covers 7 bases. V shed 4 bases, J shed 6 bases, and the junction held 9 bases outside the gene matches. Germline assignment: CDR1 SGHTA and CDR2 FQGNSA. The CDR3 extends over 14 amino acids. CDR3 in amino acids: CASSSLRDRGEQYF. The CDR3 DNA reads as TGTGCCAGCAGCTCCCTCCGGGACAGAGGCGAGCAGTACTTC.

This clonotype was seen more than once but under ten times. CDR3 loop: CASSVRGAETQYF. The DNA for the CDR3 is TGTGCCAGCAGCGTACGAGGGGCAGAGACCCAGTACTTC. J is TRBJ2-5 and V is TRBV9, with D possibly called TRBD1 or TRBD2 (5 bases each). The CDR3 has 13 residues. CDR1 is SGDLS, CDR2 YYNGEE, per germline. V lost 1 base and J 4 bases, leaving 8 bases between the germline ends. The whole variable domain, remainder taken from reference TRBV9 and TRBJ2-5, is DSGVTQTPKHLITATGQRVTLRCSPRSGDLSVYWYQQSLDQGLQFLIQYYNGEERAKGNILERFSAQQFPDLHSELNLSSLELGDSALYFCASSVRGAETQYFGPGTRLLVL.

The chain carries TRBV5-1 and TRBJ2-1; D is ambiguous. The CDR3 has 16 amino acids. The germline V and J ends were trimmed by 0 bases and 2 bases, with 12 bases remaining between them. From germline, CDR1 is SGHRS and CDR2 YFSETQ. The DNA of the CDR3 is TGCGCCAGCAGCTTGGAGACCGGAAACACCTACAATGAGCAGTTCTTC. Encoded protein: CASSLETGNTYNEQFF.

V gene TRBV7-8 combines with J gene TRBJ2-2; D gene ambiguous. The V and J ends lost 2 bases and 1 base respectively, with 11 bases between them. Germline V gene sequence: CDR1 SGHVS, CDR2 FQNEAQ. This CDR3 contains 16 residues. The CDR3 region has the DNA TGTGCCAGCAGCTTAAGATCAGCGCTGAACACCGGGGAGCTGTTTTTT. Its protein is CASSLRSALNTGELFF.

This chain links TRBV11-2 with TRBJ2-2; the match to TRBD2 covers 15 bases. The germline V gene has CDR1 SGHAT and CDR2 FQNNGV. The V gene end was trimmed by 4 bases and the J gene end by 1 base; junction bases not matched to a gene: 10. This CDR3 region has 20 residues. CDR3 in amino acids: CASSSGGGLAGGLNTGELFF. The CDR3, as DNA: TGTGCCAGCAGCTCCGGCGGGGGACTAGCGGGAGGACTGAACACCGGGGAGCTGTTTTTT. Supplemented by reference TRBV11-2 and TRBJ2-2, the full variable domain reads EAGVAQSPRYKIIEKRQSVAFWCNPISGHATLYWYQQILGQGPKLLIQFQNNGVVDDSQLPKDRFSAERLKGVDSTLKIQPAKLEDSAVYLCASSSGGGLAGGLNTGELFFGEGSRLTVL.

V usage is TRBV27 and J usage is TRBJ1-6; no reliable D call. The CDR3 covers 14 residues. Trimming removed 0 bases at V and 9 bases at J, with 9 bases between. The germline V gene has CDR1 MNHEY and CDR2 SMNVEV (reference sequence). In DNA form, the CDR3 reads TGTGCCAGCAGTTTATCTGGGTGGGGTTCACCCCTCCACTTT. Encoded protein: CASSLSGWGSPLHF.

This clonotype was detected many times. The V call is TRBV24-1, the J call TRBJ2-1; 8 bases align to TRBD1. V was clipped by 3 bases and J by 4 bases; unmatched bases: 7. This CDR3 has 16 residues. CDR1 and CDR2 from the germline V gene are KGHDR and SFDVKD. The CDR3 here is CATSDPRQGKYNEQFF. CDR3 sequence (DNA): TGTGCCACCAGTGATCCTCGACAGGGGAAATACAATGAGCAGTTCTTC.

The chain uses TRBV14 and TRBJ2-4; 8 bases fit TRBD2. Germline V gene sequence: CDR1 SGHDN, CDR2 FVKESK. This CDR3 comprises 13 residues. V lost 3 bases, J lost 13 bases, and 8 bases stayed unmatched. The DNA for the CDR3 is TGTGCCAGCAGCCAGACAGTACTAGCGGCACAGTACTTC. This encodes CASSQTVLAAQYF.

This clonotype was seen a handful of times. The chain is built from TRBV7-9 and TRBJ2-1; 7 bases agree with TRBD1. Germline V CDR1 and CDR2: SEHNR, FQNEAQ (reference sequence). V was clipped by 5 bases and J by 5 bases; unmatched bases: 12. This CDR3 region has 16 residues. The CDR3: CASSPPDPGTDNEQFF. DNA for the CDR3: TGTGCCAGCAGCCCCCCCGATCCCGGGACAGACAATGAGCAGTTCTTC.

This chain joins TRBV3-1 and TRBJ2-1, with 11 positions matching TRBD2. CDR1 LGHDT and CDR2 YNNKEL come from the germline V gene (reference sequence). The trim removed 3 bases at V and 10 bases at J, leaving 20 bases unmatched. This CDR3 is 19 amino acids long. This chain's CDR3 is CASSQANNLGLAVLREQFF. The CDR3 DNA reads TGTGCCAGCAGCCAGGCTAACAACCTGGGACTAGCGGTCTTGAGGGAGCAGTTCTTC.

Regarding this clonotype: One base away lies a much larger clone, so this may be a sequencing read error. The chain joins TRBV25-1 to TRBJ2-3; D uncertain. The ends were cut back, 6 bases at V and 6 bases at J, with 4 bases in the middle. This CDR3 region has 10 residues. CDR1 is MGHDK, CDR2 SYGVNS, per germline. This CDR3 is CASRADTQYF. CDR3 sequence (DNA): TGTGCCAGCAGGGCGGATACGCAGTATTTT.

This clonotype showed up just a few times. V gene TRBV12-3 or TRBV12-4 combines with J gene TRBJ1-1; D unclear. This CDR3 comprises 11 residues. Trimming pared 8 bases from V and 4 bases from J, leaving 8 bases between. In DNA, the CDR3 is TGTGCCAGCCAGGAGACCACTGAAGCTTTCTTT. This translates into CASQETTEAFF.